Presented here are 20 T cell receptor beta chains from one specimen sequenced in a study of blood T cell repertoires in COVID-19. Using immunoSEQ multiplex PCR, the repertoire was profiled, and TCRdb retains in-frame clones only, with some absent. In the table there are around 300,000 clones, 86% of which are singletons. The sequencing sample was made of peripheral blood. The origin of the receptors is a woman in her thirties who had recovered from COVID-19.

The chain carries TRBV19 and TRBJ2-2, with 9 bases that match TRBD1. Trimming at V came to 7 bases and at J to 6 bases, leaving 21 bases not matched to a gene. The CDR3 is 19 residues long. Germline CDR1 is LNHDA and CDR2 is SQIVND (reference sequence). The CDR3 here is CASIEETGGATLAPGELFF. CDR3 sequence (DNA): TGTGCCAGTATTGAAGAGACAGGGGGTGCCACCCTGGCACCCGGGGAGCTGTTTTTT.

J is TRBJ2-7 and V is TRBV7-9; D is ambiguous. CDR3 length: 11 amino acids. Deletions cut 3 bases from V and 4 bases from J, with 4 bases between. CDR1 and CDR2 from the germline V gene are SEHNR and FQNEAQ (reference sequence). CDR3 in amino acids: CASSFSYEQYF. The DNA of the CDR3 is TGTGCCAGCAGCTTCTCGTACGAGCAGTACTTC.

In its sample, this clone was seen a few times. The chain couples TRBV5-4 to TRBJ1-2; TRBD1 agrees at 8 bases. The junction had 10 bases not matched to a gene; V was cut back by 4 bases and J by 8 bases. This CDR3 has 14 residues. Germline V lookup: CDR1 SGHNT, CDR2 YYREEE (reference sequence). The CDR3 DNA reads TGTGCCAGCAGCCAGATGGACAGGGAGGAGGGCTACACCTTC. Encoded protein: CASSQMDREEGYTF.

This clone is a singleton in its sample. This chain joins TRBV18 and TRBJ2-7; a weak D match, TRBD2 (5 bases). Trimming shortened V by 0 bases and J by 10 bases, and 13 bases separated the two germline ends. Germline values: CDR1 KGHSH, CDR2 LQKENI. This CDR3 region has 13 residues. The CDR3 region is CASSPPSTGEQYF. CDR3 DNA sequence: TGTGCCAGCTCACCACCGTCTACCGGGGAACAGTACTTC.

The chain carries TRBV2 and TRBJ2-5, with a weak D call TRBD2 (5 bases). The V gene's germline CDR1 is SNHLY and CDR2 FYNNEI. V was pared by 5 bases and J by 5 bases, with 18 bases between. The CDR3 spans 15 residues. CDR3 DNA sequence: TGTGCCAGCAGTCCCAGTAGTAGAGGGTCGGAGACCCAGTACTTC. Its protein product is CASSPSSRGSETQYF.

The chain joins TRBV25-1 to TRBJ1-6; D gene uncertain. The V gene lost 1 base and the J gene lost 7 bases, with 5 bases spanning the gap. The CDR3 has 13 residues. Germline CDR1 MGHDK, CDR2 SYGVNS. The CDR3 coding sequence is TGTGCCAGCAGTGAATCGGGGAATTCACCCCTCCACTTT. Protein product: CASSESGNSPLHF.

The CDR3 region has the DNA TGTGCTAGCGGGCGGGAGGGAGAGACCCAGTACTTC. The encoded protein is CASGREGETQYF. The J gene is TRBJ2-5, the V gene TRBV7-7, with TRBD2 matching 9 bases. The germline gives CDR1 SSHAT, CDR2 FNYEAQ (reference sequence). This CDR3 spans 12 amino acids.

The CDR3 sequence: CASSHAEQGNTEAFF. DNA for the CDR3: TGTGCCAGCAGTCACGCTGAACAGGGGAACACTGAAGCTTTCTTT. The V call is TRBV6-2 or TRBV6-3, the J call TRBJ1-1, with a tentative D call TRBD1 (6 bases). V lost 5 bases and J 1 base, leaving 14 bases between the germline ends. CDR1 and CDR2 (germline): MNHEY, SVGEGT. CDR3 length: 15 amino acids.

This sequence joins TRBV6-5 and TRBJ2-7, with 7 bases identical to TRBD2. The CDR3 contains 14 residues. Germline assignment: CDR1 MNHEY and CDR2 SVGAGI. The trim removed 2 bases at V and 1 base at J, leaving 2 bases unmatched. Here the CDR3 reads CASSYTGGSYEQYF. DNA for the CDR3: TGTGCCAGCAGTTACACGGGGGGTTCCTACGAGCAGTACTTC.

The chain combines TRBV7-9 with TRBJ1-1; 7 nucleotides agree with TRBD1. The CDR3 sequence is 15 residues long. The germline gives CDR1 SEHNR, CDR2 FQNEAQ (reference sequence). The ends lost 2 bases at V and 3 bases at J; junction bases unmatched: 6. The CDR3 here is CASSLWSGGDTEAFF. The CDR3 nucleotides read TGTGCCAGCAGCTTATGGTCAGGGGGTGACACTGAAGCTTTCTTT.

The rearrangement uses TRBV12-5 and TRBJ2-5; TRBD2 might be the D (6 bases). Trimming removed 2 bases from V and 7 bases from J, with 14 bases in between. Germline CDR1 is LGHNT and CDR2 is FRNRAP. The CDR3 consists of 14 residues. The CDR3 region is CASGLSEGSGTQYF. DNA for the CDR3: TGTGCTAGTGGTTTGAGTGAGGGTAGCGGGACCCAGTACTTC. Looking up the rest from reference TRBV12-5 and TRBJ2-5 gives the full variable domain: DARVTQTPRHKVTEMGQEVTMRCQPILGHNTVFWYRQTMMQGLELLAYFRNRAPLDDSGMPKDRFSAEMPDATLATLKIQPSEPRDSAVYFCASGLSEGSGTQYFGPGTRLLVL.

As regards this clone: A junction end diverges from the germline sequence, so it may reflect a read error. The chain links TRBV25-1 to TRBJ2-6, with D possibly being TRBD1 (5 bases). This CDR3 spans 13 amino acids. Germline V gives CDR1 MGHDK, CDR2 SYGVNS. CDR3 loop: CASSSSGANVLTF. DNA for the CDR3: TGTGCCAGCAGTTCCTCTGGGGCCAACGTCCTAACTTTC.

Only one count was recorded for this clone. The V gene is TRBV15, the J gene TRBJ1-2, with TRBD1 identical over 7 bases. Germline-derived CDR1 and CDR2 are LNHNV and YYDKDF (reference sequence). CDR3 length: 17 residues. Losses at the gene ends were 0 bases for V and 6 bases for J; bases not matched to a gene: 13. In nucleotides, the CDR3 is TGTGCCACCAGCAGAGACCGGAGACAGGGAGGAGGGGATGGCTACACCTTC. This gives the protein CATSRDRRQGGGDGYTF. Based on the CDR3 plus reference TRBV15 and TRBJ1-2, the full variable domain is DAMVIQNPRYQVTQFGKPVTLSCSQTLNHNVMYWYQQKSSQAPKLLFHYYDKDFNNEADTPDNFQSRRPNTSFCFLDIRSPGLGDTAMYLCATSRDRRQGGGDGYTFGSGTRLTVV.

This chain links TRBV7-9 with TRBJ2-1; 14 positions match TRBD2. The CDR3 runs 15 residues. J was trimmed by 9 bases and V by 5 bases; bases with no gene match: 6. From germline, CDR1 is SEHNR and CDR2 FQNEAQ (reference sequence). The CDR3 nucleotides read TGTGCCAGCAGCCCGACTAGCGGGGGGGAACTTGAGCAGTTCTTC. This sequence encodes CASSPTSGGELEQFF.

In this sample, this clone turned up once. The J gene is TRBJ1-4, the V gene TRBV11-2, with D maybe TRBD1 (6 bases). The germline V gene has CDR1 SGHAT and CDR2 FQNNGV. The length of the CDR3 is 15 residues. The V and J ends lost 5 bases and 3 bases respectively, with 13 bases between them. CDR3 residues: CASSARGGPNEKLFF. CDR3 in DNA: TGTGCCAGCAGCGCCCGGGGGGGGCCTAATGAAAAACTGTTTTTT.

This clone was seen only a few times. CDR3 loop: CAISDRLSNSGNTIYF. The DNA of the CDR3 is TGTGCCATCAGTGATCGGTTATCGAATTCTGGAAACACCATATATTTT. The rearrangement links TRBV10-3 to TRBJ1-3; D is undetermined. Germline assignment: CDR1 ENHRY and CDR2 SYGVKD. Trimming removed 3 bases from V and 1 base from J, with 13 bases in between. CDR3 length equals 16 residues.

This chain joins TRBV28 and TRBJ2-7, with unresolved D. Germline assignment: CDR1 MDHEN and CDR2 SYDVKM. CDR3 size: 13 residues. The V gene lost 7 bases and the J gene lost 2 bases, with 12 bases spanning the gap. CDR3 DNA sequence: TGTGCCAGCAACGGCGGCTATCCCTACGAGCAGTACTTC. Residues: CASNGGYPYEQYF.

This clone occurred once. The CDR3 region has the DNA TGTGCCAGCAGCTTGGACTGGGTCGTCGGGGAGCTGTTTTTT. This codes for CASSLDWVVGELFF. This chain links TRBV11-2 with TRBJ2-2, with D possibly being TRBD2 (5 bases). CDR3 size: 14 residues. Germline V gene data show CDR1 as SGHAT and CDR2 as FQNNGV. Trimming cost V 3 bases and J 7 bases, with 12 bases left between them.

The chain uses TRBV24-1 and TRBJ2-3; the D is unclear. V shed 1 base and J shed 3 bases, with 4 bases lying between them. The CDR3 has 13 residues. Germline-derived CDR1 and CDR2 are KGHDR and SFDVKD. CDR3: CATSDFFTDTQYF. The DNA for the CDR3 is TGTGCCACCAGTGATTTCTTTACAGATACGCAGTATTTT.

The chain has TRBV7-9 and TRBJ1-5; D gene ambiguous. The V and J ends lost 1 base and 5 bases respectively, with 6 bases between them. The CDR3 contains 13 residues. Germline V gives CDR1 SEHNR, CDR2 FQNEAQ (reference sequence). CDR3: CASSLDSYQPQHF. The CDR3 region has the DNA TGTGCCAGCAGCTTAGATTCCTATCAGCCCCAGCATTTT.